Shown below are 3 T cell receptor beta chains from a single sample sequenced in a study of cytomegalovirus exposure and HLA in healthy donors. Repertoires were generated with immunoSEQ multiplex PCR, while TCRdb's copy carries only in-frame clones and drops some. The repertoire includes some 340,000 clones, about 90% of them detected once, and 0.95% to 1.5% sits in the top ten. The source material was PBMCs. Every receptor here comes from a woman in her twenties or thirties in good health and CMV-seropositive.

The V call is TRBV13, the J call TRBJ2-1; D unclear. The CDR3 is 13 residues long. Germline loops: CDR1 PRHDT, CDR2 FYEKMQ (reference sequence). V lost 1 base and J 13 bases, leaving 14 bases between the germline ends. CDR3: CASSLVASRGQFF. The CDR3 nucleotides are TGTGCCAGCAGCTTAGTTGCCAGCCGTGGACAGTTCTTC.

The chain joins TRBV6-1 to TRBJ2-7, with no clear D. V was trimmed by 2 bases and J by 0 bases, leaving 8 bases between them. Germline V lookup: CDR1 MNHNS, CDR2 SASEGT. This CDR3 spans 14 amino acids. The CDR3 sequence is CASSEWAYSYEQYF. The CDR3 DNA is TGTGCCAGCAGTGAATGGGCATACTCCTACGAGCAGTACTTC.

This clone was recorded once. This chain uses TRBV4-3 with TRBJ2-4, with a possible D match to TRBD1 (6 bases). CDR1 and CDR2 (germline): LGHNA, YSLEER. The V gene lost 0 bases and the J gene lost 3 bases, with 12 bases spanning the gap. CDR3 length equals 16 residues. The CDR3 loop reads CASSQEVQDSKNIQYF. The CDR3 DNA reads TGCGCCAGCAGCCAAGAAGTACAGGACAGCAAAAACATTCAGTACTTC.